Below are 13 T cell receptor beta chains sequenced from a single sample in a study of OX40 agonist ivuxolimab in advanced cancers. Measured with immunoSEQ multiplex PCR; TCRdb has only the in-frame clones, and not every one. Of around 150,000 clones in the sample, 94% were seen once. The sample was CD4+ or CD8+ T cells sorted from blood, taken in a trial of the OX40 agonist ivuxolimab. The receptor source for this set is an adult with an advanced solid tumor such as melanoma, head and neck, liver or kidney cancer.

This chain links TRBV4-3 with TRBJ2-7; the D is unclear. Germline CDR1 reads LGHNA; CDR2 reads YSLEER. This CDR3 is 13 amino acids long. Trimming shortened V by 0 bases and J by 6 bases, and 9 bases separated the two germline ends. Written as DNA, the CDR3 is TGCGCCAGCAGCCAAGAGAGCTGGGGCGAGCAGTACTTC. It translates to CASSQESWGEQYF.

This chain links TRBV29-1 with TRBJ1-2; D might be TRBD1 (5 bases). Trimming took 6 bases from V and 4 from J, leaving 15 bases between them. Germline loops: CDR1 SQVTM, CDR2 ANQGSEA. CDR3 length: 13 residues. CDR3 DNA sequence: TGCAGCGTAAGCTCCTCAGGGCCCTATGGCTACACCTTC. Residues: CSVSSSGPYGYTF. Together with reference TRBV29-1 and TRBJ1-2, the CDR3 gives the full variable domain: SAVISQKPSRDICQRGTSLTIQCQVDSQVTMMFWYRQQPGQSLTLIATANQGSEATYESGFVIDKFPISRPNLTFSTLTVSNMSPEDSSIYLCSVSSSGPYGYTFGSGTRLTVV.

V usage is TRBV29-1 and J usage is TRBJ2-3, with 11 bases fitting TRBD1. Germline V gene sequence: CDR1 SQVTM, CDR2 ANQGSEA. The V and J ends lost 4 bases and 3 bases, in that order; junction bases with no gene match: 3. This CDR3 spans 14 amino acids. The CDR3 coding sequence is TGCAGCGTTGCCCGGGACAGGGGGACAGATACGCAGTATTTT. It encodes CSVARDRGTDTQYF.

The V call is TRBV19, the J call TRBJ1-1; 9 bases are a match to TRBD1. CDR3 size: 15 residues. Trimming took 5 bases from V and 3 from J; bases not matched to a gene: 7. Germline V gene sequence: CDR1 LNHDA, CDR2 SQIVND (reference sequence). Here the CDR3 reads CASSRPDRGYTEAFF. CDR3 coding DNA: TGTGCCAGTAGTCGCCCCGACAGGGGGTACACTGAAGCTTTCTTT.

V gene TRBV28 combines with J gene TRBJ2-1; 8 nucleotides align to TRBD1. V shed 6 bases and J 8 bases; nucleotides not matched to a gene: 6. The CDR3 runs to 13 residues. Germline values: CDR1 MDHEN, CDR2 SYDVKM. The chain's CDR3 is CASSSGQGDEQFF. The CDR3 DNA sequence: TGTGCCAGCAGCTCCGGACAGGGAGATGAGCAGTTCTTC.

The chain has TRBV7-2 and TRBJ2-3; unclear D gene. This CDR3 is 13 amino acids long. CDR1 and CDR2 (germline): SGHTA, FQGNSA. The V and J ends lost 1 base and 4 bases respectively, with 6 bases between them. The CDR3 here is CASSLVGSDTQYF. DNA of the CDR3: TGTGCCAGCAGCTTAGTCGGGTCAGATACGCAGTATTTT.

The V and J genes are TRBV14 and TRBJ1-4, with 7 positions matching TRBD1. The V gene's germline CDR1 is SGHDN and CDR2 FVKESK. The CDR3 is 16 amino acids. V shed 0 bases and J 4 bases; nucleotides not matched to a gene: 5. The CDR3 reads CASSQDRTGRNEKLFF. In DNA, the CDR3 is TGTGCCAGCAGCCAAGATCGGACAGGTCGTAATGAAAAACTGTTTTTT.

This clone was detected only once. The chain has TRBV4-3 and TRBJ2-3, with 8 bases aligning to TRBD1. V dropped 4 bases and J dropped 5; count of bases not matched to a gene: 8. Germline V gene lookup returns CDR1 LGHNA and CDR2 YSLEER. The CDR3 has 15 residues. The CDR3 DNA reads TGCGCCAGCAGCCGACAGACAGGGGCGGGAGATACGCAGTATTTT. Its translation: CASSRQTGAGDTQYF.

V usage is TRBV5-1 and J usage is TRBJ2-5; D remains ambiguous. The CDR3 is 12 residues long. Trimming left V 3 bases short and J 3 bases short, with 6 bases between. Germline CDR1 SGHRS, CDR2 YFSETQ. CDR3 loop: CASSWAEETQYF. CDR3 coding DNA: TGCGCCAGCAGCTGGGCCGAAGAGACCCAGTACTTC. Filled out from reference TRBV5-1 and TRBJ2-5, the complete variable domain reads KAGVTQTPRYLIKTRGQQVTLSCSPISGHRSVSWYQQTPGQGLQFLFEYFSETQRNKGNFPGRFSGRQFSNSRSEMNVSTLELGDSALYLCASSWAEETQYFGPGTRLLVL.

The CDR3 spells CASRLAGAGSPGNTIYF. CDR3 DNA: TGTGCAAGTCGCTTAGCGGGGGCAGGATCGCCCGGAAACACCATATATTTT. The genes are TRBV12-2 and TRBJ1-3; the table's D call of TRBD1 was not tested on the DNA. TRBV12-2 corresponds to a pseudogene. The length of the CDR3 is 17 residues.

The V gene is TRBV28, the J gene TRBJ1-2; possible D gene TRBD1, 5 bases. This CDR3 has 13 amino acids. CDR1 and CDR2 from the germline V gene are MDHEN and SYDVKM. V was shortened by 6 bases and J by 2 bases, with 10 bases between the two germline ends. CDR3 sequence reads: CASRMDMNYGYTF. The DNA of the CDR3 is TGTGCCAGCAGGATGGACATGAACTATGGCTACACCTTC.

This chain joins TRBV5-3 and TRBJ1-6; 8 nucleotides match TRBD1. TRBV5-3 belongs to the ORF category, with a function that is uncertain. The CDR3 loop spans 12 amino acids. With 6 bases clipped from V and 10 bases from J, the junction kept 3 bases outside the gene matches. In nucleotides, the CDR3 is TGTGCCAGAAACAGGGGGTACTCACCCCTCCACTTT. Its protein product is CARNRGYSPLHF.

V usage is TRBV19 and J usage is TRBJ1-4, with D hard to call. This CDR3 spans 14 amino acids. CDR1 and CDR2 (germline): LNHDA, SQIVND (reference sequence). Trimming took off 1 base at V and 7 bases at J, with 10 bases between the two ends. CDR3 amino acids: CASSIGTSPEKLFF. As DNA, the CDR3 is TGTGCCAGTAGTATAGGGACCTCTCCTGAAAAACTGTTTTTT. Full variable domain (rest looked up from reference TRBV19 and TRBJ1-4): DGGITQSPKYLFRKEGQNVTLSCEQNLNHDAMYWYRQDPGQGLRLIYYSQIVNDFQKGDIAEGYSVSREKKESFPLTVTSAQKNPTAFYLCASSIGTSPEKLFFGSGTQLSVL.